Presented here are 14 T cell receptor beta chains from one specimen sequenced in a study of shared clonotypes between healthy human individuals. Here immunoSEQ multiplex PCR was the method, and the copy in TCRdb shows in-frame clones only, minus some. The data contain 1.5 million to 2.5 million clones, approximately 94% of them singletons. Naive CD8 cells were CD45RO-negative, positively selected for CCR7, excluding terminally differentiated effector memory CD45RA+ cells. The sample comprised naive CD8+ T cells sorted from blood. The receptors here all came from a man aged 18 to 30 in good health.

On this clone itself: An end of the junction does not agree with germline; a read error may underlie this. The chain couples TRBV13 to TRBJ2-4, with D perhaps given as TRBD1 or TRBD2 (5 bases each). CDR3 length equals 11 residues. Germline-derived CDR1 and CDR2 are PRHDT and FYEKMQ (reference sequence). The CDR3 nucleotides are TGTGCCAGCAGCTCGCTTGGGACCCTAATCTTC. Its translation is CASSSLGTLIF.

In its sample, this clone was seen once. V usage is TRBV2 and J usage is TRBJ2-1; TRBD2 matches 9 bases. After removal of 3 bases from V and 6 bases from J, the junction contained 6 bases not matched to a gene. Germline V gives CDR1 SNHLY, CDR2 FYNNEI. The CDR3 contains 15 residues. CDR3 DNA sequence: TGTGCCAGCAGTGATTTGAGCGGGGGGATCAATGAGCAGTTCTTC. Translating it yields CASSDLSGGINEQFF.

Worth noting for this clone: At the DNA level, this CDR3 is encoded by other sequences in the same sample as well. This chain uses TRBV30 with TRBJ2-7, with D unresolved. Germline V gene data show CDR1 as GTSNPN and CDR2 as SVGIG (reference sequence). This CDR3 comprises 11 residues. Trimming removed 1 base at V and 7 bases at J, with 8 bases between. CDR3 coding DNA: TGTGCCTGGAGTGGGGGTGGAGAGCAGTACTTC. Its translation is CAWSGGGEQYF. Variable domain in full (rest from reference TRBV30 and TRBJ2-7): SQTIHQWPATLVQPVGSPLSLECTVEGTSNPNLYWYRQAAGRGLQLLFYSVGIGQISSEVPQNLSASRPQDRQFILSSKKLLLSDSGFYLCAWSGGGEQYFGPGTRLTVT.

The chain employs TRBV5-1 and TRBJ1-2; 9 bases are a match to TRBD1. V lost 4 bases to trimming and J lost 4 bases; unmatched junction nucleotides: 14. CDR3 length: 17 amino acids. Germline CDR1 is SGHRS and CDR2 is YFSETQ. CDR3 in DNA: TGCGCCAGCAGCCCGGTACCGGGACAGGGAGCCCTCTATGGCTACACCTTC. Amino acid sequence: CASSPVPGQGALYGYTF.

The chain recombines TRBV7-9 with TRBJ2-2, with no clear D. Germline CDR1 is SEHNR and CDR2 is FQNEAQ (reference sequence). CDR3 length equals 12 residues. Between the trimmed V and J ends, which lost 5 bases and 15 bases, there was a span of 16 bases. The DNA of the CDR3 is TGTGCCAGCAGCCCAGGCTCGGCAGAGGTGTTTTTT. It translates to CASSPGSAEVFF.

This clone was recorded once. The chain couples TRBV7-2 to TRBJ2-5; 14 nucleotides align to TRBD2. This CDR3 has 15 amino acids. Losses at the gene ends were 5 bases for V and 4 bases for J; bases not matched to a gene: 3. CDR1 is SGHTA and CDR2 is FQGNSA in the germline V gene. For the CDR3, the DNA is TGTGCCAGCAGCCCGGGACTAGCGGGGGCAGAGACCCAGTACTTC. Translating it yields CASSPGLAGAETQYF.

This chain connects TRBV5-6 to TRBJ2-7, with TRBD1 matching over 9 bases. The CDR3 runs 14 residues. Germline V gene sequence: CDR1 SGHDT, CDR2 YYEEEE. After removal of 5 bases from V and 6 bases from J, the junction contained 9 bases not matched to a gene. CDR3 bases: TGTGCCAGCAGTGAAGGGACAGGGTTTGGCGAGCAGTACTTC. Encoded protein: CASSEGTGFGEQYF.

The rearrangement uses TRBV15 and TRBJ1-5, with TRBD1 identical over 12 bases. The CDR3 is 15 residues long. V dropped 5 bases and J dropped 6; count of bases not matched to a gene: 5. The germline V gene has CDR1 LNHNV and CDR2 YYDKDF (reference sequence). This chain's CDR3 is CATSRDRGLGQPQHF. The CDR3 DNA reads as TGTGCCACCAGCCGGGACAGGGGGCTAGGTCAGCCCCAGCATTTT.

This chain joins TRBV6-1 and TRBJ2-3, with D unclear. The V gene's germline CDR1 is MNHNS and CDR2 SASEGT. The germline V and J ends were trimmed by 3 bases and 2 bases, with 15 bases remaining between them. CDR3 length: 16 residues. The CDR3 DNA sequence: TGTGCCAGCAGTGATGACGAATCCGGAGTCACAGATACGCAGTATTTT. Its translation is CASSDDESGVTDTQYF.

V is TRBV4-1 and J is TRBJ2-7, with 8 positions matching TRBD2. CDR1 and CDR2 from the germline V gene are MGHRA and YSYEKL. Trimming took 4 bases from V and 3 from J; bases not matched to a gene: 8. CDR3 length equals 15 residues. In nucleotides, the CDR3 is TGCGCCAGCAGCCCCTTCTCAACTAGCGGCTACGAGCAGTACTTC. Residues: CASSPFSTSGYEQYF.

With regard to this clone: The identical CDR3 is also encoded by other nucleotide sequences in the sample. V is TRBV9 and J is TRBJ2-1; D gene uncertain. Trimming removed 0 bases at V and 2 bases at J, with 3 bases between. The CDR3 is 13 amino acids. Germline-derived CDR1 and CDR2 are SGDLS and YYNGEE. CDR3 bases: TGTGCCAGCAGCGTAGACACCTACAATGAGCAGTTCTTC. Its protein product is CASSVDTYNEQFF.

The chain carries TRBV19 and TRBJ1-6; 7 nucleotides align to TRBD1. Germline CDR1 reads LNHDA; CDR2 reads SQIVND (reference sequence). J gave up 10 bases and V 5 bases, and 8 bases lay outside the gene matches. The CDR3 is made up of 14 amino acids. CDR3 DNA: TGTGCCAGTAGTGACCGGGACAGTAGGTCACCCCTCCACTTT. This codes for CASSDRDSRSPLHF. Combining the CDR3 with reference TRBV19 and TRBJ1-6 gives the whole variable domain DGGITQSPKYLFRKEGQNVTLSCEQNLNHDAMYWYRQDPGQGLRLIYYSQIVNDFQKGDIAEGYSVSREKKESFPLTVTSAQKNPTAFYLCASSDRDSRSPLHFGNGTRLTVT.

This sequence joins TRBV5-4 and TRBJ1-2; no clear D. CDR1 and CDR2 from the germline V gene are SGHNT and YYREEE (reference sequence). Between the trimmed V and J ends, which lost 2 bases and 1 base, there was a span of 9 bases. The CDR3 runs 14 residues. The CDR3 spells CASSLGSFNYGYTF. DNA for the CDR3: TGTGCCAGCAGCTTAGGTAGTTTTAACTATGGCTACACCTTC.

With respect to this clone: Distinct nucleotide sequences in the sample also encode this CDR3. The chain carries TRBV6-5 and TRBJ2-7; D might be TRBD1 or TRBD2, each matching 5 bases. This CDR3 region has 12 residues. Trimming removed 2 bases at V and 6 bases at J, with 8 bases between. CDR1 and CDR2 (germline): MNHEY, SVGAGI. The CDR3 here is CASSYGTGEQYF. The CDR3 nucleotides are TGTGCCAGCAGTTACGGGACGGGCGAGCAGTACTTC.